This T cell receptor (beta chain) was profiled in a study of metastatic and nonmetastatic thyroid tumors. As for the study in general: A comparison of repertoires was made across blood and tumor or nodule tissue from malignant and benign thyroid patients. General study findings and limits: Malignant thyroid tumors reportedly had TCR beta diversity that was significantly higher than in benign nodules, in blood and tumor.

All patients were treatment-naive before thyroid surgery. CDR3 length: 13 residues. Deletions cut 10 bases from V and 5 bases from J, with 15 bases between. As to this clone: Its matching antigen is unknown.

Original handling: The distant-metastasis classifier for papillary thyroid cancer was built from CDR3 differences across clinicopathological groups. Using MiXCR, TCRdb re-called clones from the PCR reads. The V and J calls here are based on TCRdb, not the publication. Of approximately 42,000 clones detected, roughly 26% appear once; the ten largest clones hold approximately 14%. The receptor comes from a female donor with papillary thyroid cancer or a benign thyroid nodule (not recorded which). Some clones in this sample may be carry-over from other donors' samples. Sequenced input: tumor tissue. The chain links TRBV12-3 or TRBV12-4 to TRBJ2-1; D is possibly TRBD2 (5 bases). The CDR3 nucleotides read TGTGCCACGGCGGGTAACTCGAACAATGAGCAGTTCTTC. It codes for CATAGNSNNEQFF.